What follows are 20 T cell receptor beta chains derived from one specimen sequenced in a study of response to subunit inactivated influenza vaccine. A single record per CDR3 protein comes from TCRdb applying MiXCR to the RT-PCR reads. The sample has hundreds of thousands of distinct CDR3 sequences; roughly 18% are singletons. Sequenced here: PBMCs from blood, sampled roughly 5 days after vaccination. The receptors come from a man aged 50 to 59 who received an inactivated influenza vaccine.

The CDR3 here is CASSQGGRGAEQFF. CDR3 nucleotide sequence: TGTGCCAGCAGCCAAGGCGGGCGGGGCGCTGAGCAGTTCTTC. The chain employs TRBV3-1 and TRBJ2-1, with a weak D call TRBD2 (6 bases). Trimming left V 1 base short and J 9 bases short, with 13 bases between. The CDR3 spans 14 residues. Germline V gene data show CDR1 as LGHDT and CDR2 as YNNKEL (reference sequence).

V and J are TRBV29-1 and TRBJ2-1; D is possibly TRBD1 (5 bases). The germline gives CDR1 SQVTM, CDR2 ANQGSEA. The CDR3 has 13 amino acids. V was shortened by 4 bases and J by 6 bases, with 13 bases between the two germline ends. CDR3 loop: CSVGQGRSNEQFF. Here the CDR3 DNA reads TGCAGCGTTGGGCAGGGAAGGAGCAATGAGCAGTTCTTC.

This clonotype was picked up a small number of times. The chain couples TRBV29-1 to TRBJ2-7; D is ambiguous. V lost 4 bases to trimming and J lost 9 bases, with 4 bases between them. The CDR3 totals 8 residues. CDR1 SQVTM and CDR2 ANQGSEA come from the germline V gene. The CDR3 loop is CSVGGQYF. CDR3 nucleotide sequence: TGCAGCGTTGGGGGGCAGTACTTC.

The CDR3 nucleotides read TGTGCCAGCAGTTTGGCGATTGGCTCCTACAATGAGCAGTTCTTC. This translates into CASSLAIGSYNEQFF. The rearrangement joins TRBV28 to TRBJ2-1; no firm D call. The CDR3 length is 15 residues. Germline CDR1 MDHEN, CDR2 SYDVKM. Trimming stripped 3 bases from V and 0 bases from J, with 9 bases between.

V usage is TRBV9 and J usage is TRBJ1-6; D is perhaps TRBD1 (6 bases). From germline, CDR1 is SGDLS and CDR2 YYNGEE. The V end lost 0 bases, the J end lost 12 bases, and 13 bases lay between the germline ends. This CDR3 is 14 amino acids long. The CDR3 region is CASSVGGPPGPLHF. The CDR3 DNA is TGTGCCAGCAGCGTAGGGGGGCCTCCGGGACCCCTCCACTTT.

V and J are TRBV10-3 and TRBJ1-5, with a weak D call TRBD1 (6 bases). V was cut by 2 bases and J by 4 bases, with 9 bases left in between. The CDR3 is 14 amino acids. Germline lookup yields CDR1 ENHRY and CDR2 SYGVKD. The chain's CDR3 is CAISEGRGNQPQHF. In DNA form, the CDR3 reads TGTGCCATCAGTGAGGGGAGGGGGAATCAGCCCCAGCATTTT.

V gene TRBV29-1 combines with J gene TRBJ2-4; D call uncertain. The CDR3 sequence is 17 residues long. The V and J ends lost 1 base and 0 bases respectively, with 16 bases between them. Germline V gene lookup returns CDR1 SQVTM and CDR2 ANQGSEA. CDR3 loop: CSVEGVVGDLAKNIQYF. CDR3 sequence (DNA): TGCAGCGTTGAAGGAGTCGTCGGCGATTTAGCCAAAAACATTCAGTACTTC.

This clonotype has more than one count but fewer than ten. The rearrangement links TRBV12-3 or TRBV12-4 to TRBJ1-2; D might be TRBD1 (6 bases). This CDR3 spans 14 amino acids. Deletions cut 3 bases from V and 8 bases from J, with 16 bases between. CDR3 in amino acids: CASSFMTGRGGYTF. CDR3 nucleotides: TGTGCCAGCAGTTTTATGACGGGCAGGGGCGGCTACACCTTC.

The J gene is TRBJ2-3, the V gene TRBV29-1, with D perhaps matching TRBD1 (6 bases). Germline V gives CDR1 SQVTM, CDR2 ANQGSEA. This CDR3 is 16 amino acids long. With 6 bases removed from V and 0 bases from J, the gap between germline ends came to 19 bases. CDR3 in amino acids: CSVYPQGKGSTDTQYF. The CDR3 DNA sequence: TGCAGCGTCTACCCACAGGGTAAAGGAAGCACAGATACGCAGTATTTT.

This clonotype was counted once. This may stem from a read error, because a much larger clone lies one nucleotide away. The V and J genes are TRBV20-1 and TRBJ2-3, with D possibly TRBD1 on 6 matching bases. Germline lookup yields CDR1 DFQATT and CDR2 SNEGSKA (reference sequence). The CDR3 covers 16 residues. The V and J ends lost 3 bases and 6 bases respectively, with 22 bases between them. The CDR3 spells CSASKGGQQKRDTQYF. The CDR3 DNA is TGCAGTGCTAGTAAGGGCGGACAGCAAAAGAGGGATACGCAGTATTTT.

V gene TRBV12-3 or TRBV12-4 combines with J gene TRBJ1-4; possibly TRBD1 for D (6 bases). This CDR3 region has 16 residues. V lost 3 bases and J lost 0, with 11 bases in between. CDR3 loop: CASSFWTAATNEKLFF. The CDR3 DNA is TGTGCCAGCAGTTTTTGGACAGCTGCAACTAATGAAAAACTGTTTTTT.

This chain links TRBV4-2 with TRBJ1-4; TRBD1 agrees at 7 bases. The CDR3 consists of 15 residues. CDR1 LGHNA and CDR2 YNFKEQ come from the germline V gene. Trimming cost V 4 bases and J 13 bases; bases outside gene matches: 15. The DNA of the CDR3 is TGTGCCAGCAGCCCGGGGACAGCTTCCGTTTACTCACTGTTTTTT. This translates into CASSPGTASVYSLFF.

This clonotype appeared many times. The V and J genes are TRBV20-1 and TRBJ2-2; tentative D call: TRBD2 (7 bases). The CDR3 runs 14 residues. Germline V lookup: CDR1 DFQATT, CDR2 SNEGSKA (reference sequence). The V end lost 3 bases, the J end lost 5 bases, and 13 bases lay between the germline ends. The CDR3 region is CSARWGGRTGELFF. The CDR3 coding sequence is TGCAGTGCTAGGTGGGGGGGCAGGACCGGGGAGCTGTTTTTT.

This clonotype has a handful of counts. This chain links TRBV19 with TRBJ2-5, with 10 bases that match TRBD1. The length of the CDR3 is 17 residues. V dropped 5 bases and J dropped 5; count of bases not matched to a gene: 14. Germline V CDR1 and CDR2: LNHDA, SQIVND (reference sequence). The CDR3 reads CASSPTRQGASAETQYF. The DNA for the CDR3 is TGTGCCAGTAGTCCGACCCGACAGGGGGCTAGCGCGGAGACCCAGTACTTC.

There are a few counts of this clonotype. The rearrangement uses TRBV4-3 and TRBJ2-2; perhaps TRBD2 as D (5 bases). Trimming left V 2 bases short and J 0 bases short, with 16 bases between. Germline V gene data show CDR1 as LGHNA and CDR2 as YSLEER. The CDR3 totals 18 residues. This CDR3 reads CASSQHFGGRTNTGELFF. The DNA for the CDR3 is TGCGCCAGCAGCCAACATTTCGGTGGGAGAACGAACACCGGGGAGCTGTTTTTT.

This clonotype was observed many times. The chain couples TRBV29-1 to TRBJ2-1; 8 nucleotides line up with TRBD2. The germline CDR1 and CDR2 sequences are SQVTM and ANQGSEA. This CDR3 is built from 14 residues. The V and J ends lost 8 bases and 0 bases, in that order; junction bases with no gene match: 6. Here the CDR3 DNA reads TGCAGCAAACAACTAGCGGCCTCCTACAATGAGCAGTTCTTC. Amino acids: CSKQLAASYNEQFF.

This clonotype was seen at least ten times. The rearrangement links TRBV10-3 to TRBJ1-5, with a weak D call TRBD1 (6 bases). Germline V gives CDR1 ENHRY, CDR2 SYGVKD. The germline V and J ends were trimmed by 0 bases and 2 bases, with 11 bases remaining between them. The CDR3 spans 16 residues. For the CDR3, the DNA is TGTGCCATCAGTGAGTCCGGGGGGCAAGGCAATCAGCCCCAGCATTTT. Its protein is CAISESGGQGNQPQHF.

This clonotype showed up just a few times. The rearrangement uses TRBV10-3 and TRBJ1-1; possible D gene TRBD1, 5 bases. CDR1 and CDR2 from the germline V gene are ENHRY and SYGVKD. V gave up 5 bases and J gave up 1 base, with 8 bases separating them. The CDR3 loop spans 13 amino acids. The CDR3 DNA reads TGTGCCATCAGTACAACAGGGAACACTGAAGCTTTCTTT. It codes for CAISTTGNTEAFF.

There are a few counts of this clonotype. This chain uses TRBV24-1 with TRBJ2-3, with D hard to call. This CDR3 spans 15 amino acids. V was clipped by 3 bases and J by 2 bases, with 11 bases between them. CDR1 and CDR2 from the germline V gene are KGHDR and SFDVKD. The CDR3 coding sequence is TGTGCCACCAGTGATGAGGACGGAGCCACAGATACGCAGTATTTT. It yields the protein CATSDEDGATDTQYF.

The CDR3 sequence is CASSQREQGYEQYF. CDR3 coding DNA: TGTGCCAGCAGTCAGCGGGAGCAGGGTTACGAGCAGTACTTC. V usage is TRBV12-3 or TRBV12-4 and J usage is TRBJ2-7; 8 positions agree with TRBD2. The trim removed 5 bases at V and 4 bases at J, leaving 7 bases unmatched. This CDR3 has 14 residues.